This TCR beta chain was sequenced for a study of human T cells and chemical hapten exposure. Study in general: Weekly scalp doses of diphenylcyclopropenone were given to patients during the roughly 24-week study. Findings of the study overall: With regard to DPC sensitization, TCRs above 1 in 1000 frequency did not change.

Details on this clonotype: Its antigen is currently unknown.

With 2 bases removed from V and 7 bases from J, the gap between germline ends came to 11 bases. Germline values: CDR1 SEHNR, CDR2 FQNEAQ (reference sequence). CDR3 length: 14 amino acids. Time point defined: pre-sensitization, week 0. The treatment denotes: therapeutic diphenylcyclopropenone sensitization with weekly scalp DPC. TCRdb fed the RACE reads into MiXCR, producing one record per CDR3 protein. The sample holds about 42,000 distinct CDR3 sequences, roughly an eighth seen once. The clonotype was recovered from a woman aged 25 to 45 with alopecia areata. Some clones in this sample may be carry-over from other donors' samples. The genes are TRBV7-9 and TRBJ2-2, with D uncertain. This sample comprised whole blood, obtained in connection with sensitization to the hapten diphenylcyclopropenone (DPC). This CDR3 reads CASSLNPQGGELFF. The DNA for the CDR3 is TGTGCCAGCAGCTTAAATCCGCAAGGCGGGGAGCTGTTTTTT.